The 5 T cell receptor beta chains listed next were all sequenced from one sample in a study of OX40 agonist ivuxolimab in advanced cancers. The table came from immunoSEQ multiplex PCR; TCRdb's copy has only in-frame clones and leaves some out. Among approximately 71,000 clones, roughly 89% were seen once, and the ten largest hold around 0.73%. The sample in question was CD4+ or CD8+ T cells sorted from blood, obtained in a trial of the OX40 agonist ivuxolimab. The source of these receptors is an adult with an advanced solid tumor such as melanoma, head and neck, liver or kidney cancer.

The chain combines TRBV15 with TRBJ2-1; D is undetermined. Germline assignment: CDR1 LNHNV and CDR2 YYDKDF (reference sequence). Trimming cost V 0 bases and J 8 bases, with 17 bases left between them. The CDR3 consists of 16 residues. The CDR3 loop reads CATSRDKGFRGHEQFF. DNA for the CDR3: TGTGCCACCAGCAGAGATAAAGGGTTCCGTGGGCATGAGCAGTTCTTC.

V and J are TRBV7-9 and TRBJ2-7, with D possibly being TRBD2 (5 bases). The CDR3 runs to 13 residues. V was pared by 5 bases and J by 4 bases, with 12 bases between. Germline assignment: CDR1 SEHNR and CDR2 FQNEAQ (reference sequence). This chain's CDR3 is CASSAFGVYEQYF. The CDR3 DNA sequence: TGTGCCAGCAGCGCCTTCGGGGTATACGAGCAGTACTTC.

The chain carries TRBV5-1 and TRBJ2-1, with 9 bases lining up with TRBD2. With V trimmed by 4 bases and J by 5 bases, 7 bases remained unmatched. Germline CDR1 reads SGHRS; CDR2 reads YFSETQ. The CDR3 length is 15 residues. The DNA of the CDR3 is TGCGCCAGCAGCCCGGTGGCGGGAGGGGACAATGAGCAGTTCTTC. Translating gives CASSPVAGGDNEQFF.

The chain couples TRBV27 to TRBJ1-5, with D hard to call. V lost 8 bases and J lost 7, with 24 bases in between. From germline, CDR1 is MNHEY and CDR2 SMNVEV (reference sequence). This CDR3 is built from 16 residues. The CDR3 loop reads CASSNWAGRGKQPQHF. In DNA form, the CDR3 reads TGTGCCAGCTCGAACTGGGCAGGACGAGGTAAACAGCCCCAGCATTTT.

This clone was seen a few times. This chain uses TRBV15 with TRBJ1-4; possible D gene TRBD1, 6 bases. V lost 4 bases and J 3 bases, leaving 9 bases between the germline ends. This CDR3 is built from 14 residues. Looked up from germline, CDR1 is LNHNV and CDR2 is YYDKDF (reference sequence). CDR3 in DNA: TGTGCCACCAGCACGGGGGCAGCTAATGAAAAACTGTTTTTT. Amino acid sequence: CATSTGAANEKLFF.